Shown below are 20 T cell receptor beta chains from a single sample sequenced in a study of identical twins. TCRdb fed the 5' RACE reads into MiXCR, producing one record per CDR3 protein. The repertoire consists of 450,000 or so distinct CDR3 sequences, with approximately 15% occurring once and the leading ten covering roughly 0.5%. These data also formed part of another study, on yellow fever vaccine responses in identical twins.

What was sequenced was CD4+ T cells sorted from blood. Source of these receptors: a woman between 18 and 29 years old in good health.

This clonotype was observed many times. This chain joins TRBV3-1 and TRBJ2-1; 7 bases align to TRBD2. The length of the CDR3 is 15 residues. Germline V gene sequence: CDR1 LGHDT, CDR2 YNNKEL (reference sequence). J lost 3 bases, V lost 2 bases, and 4 bases had no gene match. The CDR3 reads CASSQSGLGYNEQFF. In nucleotides, the CDR3 is TGTGCCAGCAGCCAATCCGGACTAGGCTACAATGAGCAGTTCTTC.

This clonotype occurred a few times. This chain uses TRBV12-3 or TRBV12-4 with TRBJ2-3; 10 bases are shared with TRBD2. With 3 bases clipped from V and 0 bases from J, the junction kept 27 bases outside the gene matches. CDR3 length equals 24 residues. CDR3 sequence reads: CASSFQWDKFIAGGGETSTDTQYF. In nucleotides, the CDR3 is TGTGCCAGCAGTTTCCAGTGGGACAAATTTATAGCGGGAGGTGGTGAAACTAGCACAGATACGCAGTATTTT.

The chain carries TRBV20-1 and TRBJ2-7; perhaps TRBD2 as D (5 bases). Trimming cost V 6 bases and J 0 bases, with 6 bases left between them. Germline assignment: CDR1 DFQATT and CDR2 SNEGSKA (reference sequence). The CDR3 sequence is 11 residues long. The CDR3 sequence is CSATNSYEQYF. The CDR3 DNA reads TGCAGTGCGACTAACTCCTACGAGCAGTACTTC.

The chain uses TRBV5-4 and TRBJ1-1; D possibly corresponds to TRBD1 (5 bases). CDR1 and CDR2 (germline): SGHNT, YYREEE (reference sequence). The CDR3 is 13 residues long. V lost 6 bases to trimming and J lost 5 bases, with 14 bases between them. CDR3 nucleotides: TGTGCCAGCAAGGCGGGGGAAGAGACTGAAGCTTTCTTT. Protein product: CASKAGEETEAFF.

The table lists this clonotype with a few counts. The rearrangement joins TRBV5-1 to TRBJ2-6; tentative D call: TRBD2 (6 bases). V lost 1 base and J 2 bases, leaving 19 bases between the germline ends. This CDR3 has 19 amino acids. Germline CDR1 is SGHRS and CDR2 is YFSETQ. The DNA of the CDR3 is TGCGCCAGCAGCTTGTTCGGAGGGACGCGGTCAACTGGGGCCAACGTCCTGACTTTC. Translation: CASSLFGGTRSTGANVLTF.

V gene TRBV12-3 or TRBV12-4 combines with J gene TRBJ1-4, with D perhaps TRBD1 (6 bases). The CDR3 contains 14 residues. Between the trimmed V and J ends, which lost 6 bases and 7 bases, there was a span of 15 bases. The CDR3 loop reads CASSLTGQSEKLFF. DNA of the CDR3: TGTGCCAGCAGCCTTACTGGACAGAGTGAAAAACTGTTTTTT.

The rearrangement joins TRBV7-6 to TRBJ2-1; 9 positions match TRBD2. This CDR3 spans 15 amino acids. Germline CDR1 SGHVS, CDR2 FNYEAQ. Germline trimming cut 2 bases from V and 7 bases from J; bases unmatched to any gene: 6. This chain's CDR3 is CASSLSASGVNEQFF. The CDR3 bases are TGTGCCAGCAGCTTAAGCGCTAGCGGGGTGAATGAGCAGTTCTTC.

This clonotype has a count of ten or more. The chain recombines TRBV5-6 with TRBJ2-2, with 9 bases matching TRBD2. Germline V gives CDR1 SGHDT, CDR2 YYEEEE. V was pared by 4 bases and J by 0 bases, with 4 bases of the junction left unmatched. The CDR3 consists of 16 residues. The CDR3 nucleotides are TGTGCCAGCAGCCCAATAGCGGGAGCGAACACCGGGGAGCTGTTTTTT. It is translated as CASSPIAGANTGELFF.

In this sample, this clonotype turned up a few times. The rearrangement links TRBV7-2 to TRBJ2-2; no firm D call. The CDR3 sequence is 13 residues long. Germline CDR1 and CDR2: SGHTA and FQGNSA. V shed 5 bases and J shed 6 bases, with 10 bases lying between them. The CDR3 region is CASSPFLSGELFF. The CDR3 nucleotides are TGTGCCAGCAGCCCATTTCTATCCGGGGAGCTGTTTTTT.

This clonotype has a handful of counts. The rearrangement joins TRBV5-1 to TRBJ2-7, with 8 bases lining up with TRBD2. CDR1 and CDR2 (germline): SGHRS, YFSETQ. CDR3 size: 17 residues. The junction had 11 bases not matched to a gene; V was cut back by 0 bases and J by 3 bases. The CDR3 region is CASSLGLLAAQFYEQYF. CDR3 in DNA: TGCGCCAGCAGCTTGGGATTACTAGCGGCGCAGTTCTACGAGCAGTACTTC. Combining the CDR3 with reference TRBV5-1 and TRBJ2-7 gives the whole variable domain KAGVTQTPRYLIKTRGQQVTLSCSPISGHRSVSWYQQTPGQGLQFLFEYFSETQRNKGNFPGRFSGRQFSNSRSEMNVSTLELGDSALYLCASSLGLLAAQFYEQYFGPGTRLTVT.

This clonotype was seen many times. The V call is TRBV7-2, the J call TRBJ2-7; no clear D gene. V was trimmed by 4 bases and J by 0 bases, leaving 19 bases between them. Germline V gene data show CDR1 as SGHTA and CDR2 as FQGNSA. The CDR3 contains 17 residues. CDR3 in DNA: TGTGCCAGCAGCTACCGAGGCGGAGATCTTGCCTCCTACGAGCAGTACTTC. Protein: CASSYRGGDLASYEQYF.

This clonotype was recorded a few times. This sequence joins TRBV27 and TRBJ2-7, with D uncertain. This CDR3 contains 14 residues. V lost 7 bases and J lost 0, with 13 bases in between. Germline CDR1 is MNHEY and CDR2 is SMNVEV (reference sequence). The CDR3 bases are TGTGCCAGCAAGGTAGTTCGTTCCTCCTACGAGCAGTACTTC. Translating gives CASKVVRSSYEQYF.

There are a few counts of this clonotype. The gene calls are TRBV28 and TRBJ1-2; 10 bases match TRBD1. Germline-derived CDR1 and CDR2 are MDHEN and SYDVKM. The CDR3 consists of 16 residues. The ends lost 2 bases at V and 4 bases at J; junction bases unmatched: 7. The CDR3 DNA is TGTGCCAGCAGTTTACTCCCTCGGACAGGGGGCTATGGCTACACCTTC. The encoded protein is CASSLLPRTGGYGYTF.

The chain is built from TRBV28 and TRBJ1-1; D not resolved. Per the germline V gene, CDR1 is MDHEN and CDR2 is SYDVKM. Trimming left V 8 bases short and J 5 bases short, with 12 bases between. The CDR3 runs to 12 residues. Here the CDR3 DNA reads TGTGCCAGCCGAAGAAGTTGGACTGAAGCTTTCTTT. As protein: CASRRSWTEAFF.

This clonotype was seen repeatedly, ten times or more. This rearrangement joins TRBV7-3 to TRBJ2-2; the match to TRBD2 covers 7 bases. Germline V CDR1 and CDR2: SGHTA, FQGTGA. This CDR3 has 13 amino acids. V lost 5 bases and J lost 4; bases outside the gene matches: 1. CDR3 in amino acids: CASSRGGTGELFF. In DNA, the CDR3 is TGTGCCAGCAGCCGCGGGGGCACCGGGGAGCTGTTTTTT.

J is TRBJ1-5 and V is TRBV9; a possible D gene is TRBD1 (5 bases). V lost 0 bases and J lost 7, with 14 bases in between. The CDR3 totals 15 residues. CDR1 is SGDLS, CDR2 YYNGEE, per germline. CDR3 in DNA: TGTGCCAGCAGCGTAGAGGGGAACAGACTACAGCCCCAGCATTTT. It is translated as CASSVEGNRLQPQHF.

The rearrangement uses TRBV7-9 and TRBJ2-3, with no clear D. The CDR3 runs to 15 residues. CDR1 is SEHNR, CDR2 FQNEAQ, per germline (reference sequence). V lost 1 base to trimming and J lost 4 bases, with 12 bases between them. CDR3 amino acids: CASSLVPGRADTQYF. DNA for the CDR3: TGTGCCAGCAGCTTAGTTCCGGGTAGAGCAGATACGCAGTATTTT.

This clonotype was counted between two and nine times. The chain recombines TRBV25-1 with TRBJ2-7; D is unclear. There are 13 residues in the CDR3. CDR1 MGHDK and CDR2 SYGVNS come from the germline V gene. V was shortened by 6 bases and J by 3 bases, with 12 bases between the two germline ends. CDR3 sequence (DNA): TGTGCCAGCAGCCCGGATTGGAGCTACGAGCAGTACTTC. It is translated as CASSPDWSYEQYF.

The CDR3 is CASSHEREWAGELFF. The CDR3 DNA follows: TGTGCCAGCAGCCACGAGCGGGAGTGGGCCGGGGAGCTGTTTTTT. The J gene is TRBJ2-2, the V gene TRBV4-2, with TRBD2 matching over 8 bases. This CDR3 spans 15 amino acids. The germline V gene encodes CDR1 LGHNA and CDR2 YNFKEQ. With 3 bases clipped from V and 6 bases from J, the junction kept 6 bases outside the gene matches.

The rearrangement links TRBV24-1 to TRBJ2-3; 7 nucleotides line up with TRBD2. The CDR3 covers 15 residues. V lost 4 bases, J lost 4 bases, and 7 bases stayed unmatched. CDR1 KGHDR and CDR2 SFDVKD come from the germline V gene. In DNA form, the CDR3 reads TGTGCCACCAGTGACCCCCGGGAGGCCCCAGATACGCAGTATTTT. Amino acid sequence: CATSDPREAPDTQYF.